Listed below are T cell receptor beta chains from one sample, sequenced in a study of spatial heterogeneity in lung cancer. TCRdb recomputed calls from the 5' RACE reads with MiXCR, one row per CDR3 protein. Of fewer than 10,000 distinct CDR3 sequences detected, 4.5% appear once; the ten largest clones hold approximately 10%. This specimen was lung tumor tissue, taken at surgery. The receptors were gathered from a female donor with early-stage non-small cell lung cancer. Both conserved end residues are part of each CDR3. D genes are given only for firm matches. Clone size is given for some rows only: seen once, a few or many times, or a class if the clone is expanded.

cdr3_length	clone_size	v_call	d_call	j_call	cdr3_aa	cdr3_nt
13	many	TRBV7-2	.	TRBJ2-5	CASSWTSQETQYF	TGTGCCAGCAGCTGGACCTCCCAAGAGACCCAGTACTTC
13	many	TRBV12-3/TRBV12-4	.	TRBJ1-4	CASGTLTNEKLFF	TGTGCCAGCGGGACACTGACTAATGAAAAACTGTTTTTT
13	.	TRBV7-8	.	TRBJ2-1	CASSTDRYNEQFF	TGTGCCAGCAGCACCGACAGATACAATGAGCAGTTCTTC
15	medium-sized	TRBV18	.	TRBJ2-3	CASSPQQGGADTQYF	TGTGCCAGCTCACCACAACAGGGTGGCGCAGATACGCAGTATTTT
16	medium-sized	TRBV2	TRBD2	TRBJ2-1	CASRLGELAGGGEQFF	TGTGCCAGCAGGCTGGGTGAACTAGCGGGAGGCGGTGAGCAGTTCTTC
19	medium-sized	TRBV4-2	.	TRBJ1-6	CASSQDQADGSSYNSPLHF	TGTGCCAGCAGCCAAGACCAAGCCGACGGGAGCTCCTATAATTCACCCCTCCACTTT
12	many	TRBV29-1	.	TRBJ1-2	CSVGTENYGYTF	TGCAGCGTTGGGACGGAGAACTATGGCTACACCTTC
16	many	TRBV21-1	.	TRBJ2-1	CASSKGEGPPGNEQFF	TGTGCCAGCAGCAAAGGTGAGGGTCCGCCAGGCAATGAGCAGTTCTTC
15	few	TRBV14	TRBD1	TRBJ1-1	CASSQPQGWYTEAFF	TGTGCCAGCAGCCAGCCACAGGGGTGGTACACTGAAGCTTTCTTT
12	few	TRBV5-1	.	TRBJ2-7	CASSPNTYEQYF	TGCGCCAGCAGCCCAAATACCTACGAGCAGTACTTC
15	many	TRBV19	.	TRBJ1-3	CASSIPTGSGNTIYF	TGTGCCAGTAGTATCCCGACAGGTTCTGGAAACACCATATATTTT
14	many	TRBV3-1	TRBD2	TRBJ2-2	CASRDYANTGELFF	TGTGCCAGCCGGGACTACGCGAACACCGGGGAGCTGTTTTTT
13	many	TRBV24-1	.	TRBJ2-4	CATSISGENIQYF	TGTGCCACCAGTATTTCAGGGGAAAACATTCAGTACTTC
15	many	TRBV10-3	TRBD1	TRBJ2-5	CAISGTTGEQETQYF	TGTGCCATCAGTGGGACGACAGGGGAACAAGAGACCCAGTACTTC
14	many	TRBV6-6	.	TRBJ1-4	CASSPLSTNEKLFF	TGTGCCAGCAGCCCCCTCTCAACTAATGAAAAACTGTTTTTT
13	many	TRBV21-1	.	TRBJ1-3	CASTNLSGNTIYF	TGTGCCAGCACCAATTTATCTGGAAACACCATATATTTT
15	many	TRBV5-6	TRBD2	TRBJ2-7	CASSLGLAGGREQYF	TGTGCCAGCAGCTTGGGGCTAGCGGGAGGGCGAGAGCAGTACTTC
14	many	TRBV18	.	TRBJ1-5	CASSQGLSNQPQHF	TGTGCCAGCTCACAGGGACTGAGCAATCAGCCCCAGCATTTT
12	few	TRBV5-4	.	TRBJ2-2	CASSIYPGELFF	TGTGCCAGCAGCATATACCCCGGGGAGCTGTTTTTT